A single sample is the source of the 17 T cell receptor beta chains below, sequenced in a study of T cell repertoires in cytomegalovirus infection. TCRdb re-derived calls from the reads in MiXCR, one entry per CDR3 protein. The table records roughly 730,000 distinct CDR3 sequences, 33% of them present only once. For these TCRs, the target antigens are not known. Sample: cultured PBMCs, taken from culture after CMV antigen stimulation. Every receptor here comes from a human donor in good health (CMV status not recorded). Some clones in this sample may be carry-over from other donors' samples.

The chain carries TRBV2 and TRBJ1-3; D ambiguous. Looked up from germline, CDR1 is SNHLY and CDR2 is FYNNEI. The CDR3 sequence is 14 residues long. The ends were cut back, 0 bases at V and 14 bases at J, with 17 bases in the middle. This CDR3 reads CASSEALRGRNLYF. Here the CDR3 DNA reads TGTGCCAGCAGTGAAGCGCTTCGTGGGAGAAATTTATATTTT.

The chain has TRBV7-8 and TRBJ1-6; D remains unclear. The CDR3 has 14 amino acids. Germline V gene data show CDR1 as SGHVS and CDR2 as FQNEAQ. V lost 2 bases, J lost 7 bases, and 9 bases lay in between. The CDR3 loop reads CASSLRQWNSPLHF. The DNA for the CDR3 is TGTGCCAGCAGCTTACGGCAGTGGAATTCACCCCTCCACTTT.

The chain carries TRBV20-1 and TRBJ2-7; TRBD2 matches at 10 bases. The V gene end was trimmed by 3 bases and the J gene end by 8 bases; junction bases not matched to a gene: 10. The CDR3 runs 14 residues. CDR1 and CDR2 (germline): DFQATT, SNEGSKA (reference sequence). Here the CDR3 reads CSASLASGSAKQYF. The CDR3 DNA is TGCAGTGCTAGTTTGGCTAGCGGGAGTGCTAAGCAGTACTTC.

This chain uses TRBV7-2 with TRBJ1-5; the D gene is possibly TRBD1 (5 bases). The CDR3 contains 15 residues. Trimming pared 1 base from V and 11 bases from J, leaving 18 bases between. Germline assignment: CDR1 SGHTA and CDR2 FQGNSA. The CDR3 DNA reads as TGTGCCAGCAGCTTAGAGGGGACCGGGGCCGCCTCCCAGCATTTT. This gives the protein CASSLEGTGAASQHF.

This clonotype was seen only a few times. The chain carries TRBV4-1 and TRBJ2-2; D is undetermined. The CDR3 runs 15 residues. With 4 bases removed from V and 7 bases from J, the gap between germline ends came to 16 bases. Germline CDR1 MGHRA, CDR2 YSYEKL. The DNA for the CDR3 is TGCGCCAGCAGCCTCAGGCCGAATCAGGACGGGGAGCTGTTTTTT. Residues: CASSLRPNQDGELFF.

For the CDR3, the DNA is TGTGCCAGCAGTCCCGGACACTTGGGGATTAGCAATCAGCCCCAGCATTTT. This codes for CASSPGHLGISNQPQHF. The V gene is TRBV27, the J gene TRBJ1-5; a possible D gene is TRBD1 (5 bases). The CDR3 has 17 amino acids. CDR1 is MNHEY, CDR2 SMNVEV, per germline (reference sequence). V lost 5 bases and J 0 bases, leaving 17 bases between the germline ends.

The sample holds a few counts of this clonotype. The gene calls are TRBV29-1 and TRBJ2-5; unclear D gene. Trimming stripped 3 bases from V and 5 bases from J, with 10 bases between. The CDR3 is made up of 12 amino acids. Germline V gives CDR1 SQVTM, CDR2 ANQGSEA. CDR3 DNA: TGCAGCGTTGATCGGGTTTCGGAGACCCAGTACTTC. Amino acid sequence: CSVDRVSETQYF.

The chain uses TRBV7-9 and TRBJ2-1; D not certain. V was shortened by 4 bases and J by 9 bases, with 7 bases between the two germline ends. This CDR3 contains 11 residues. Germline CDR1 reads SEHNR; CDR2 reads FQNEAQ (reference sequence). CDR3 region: CASSSGPEQFF. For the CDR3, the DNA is TGTGCCAGCAGCTCCGGGCCTGAGCAGTTCTTC.

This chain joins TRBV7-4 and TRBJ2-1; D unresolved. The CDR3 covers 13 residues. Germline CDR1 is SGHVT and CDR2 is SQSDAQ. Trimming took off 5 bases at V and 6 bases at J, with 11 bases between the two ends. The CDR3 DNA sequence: TGTGCCAGCAGCCCCCGGGTCGGCAATGAGCAGTTCTTC. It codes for CASSPRVGNEQFF.

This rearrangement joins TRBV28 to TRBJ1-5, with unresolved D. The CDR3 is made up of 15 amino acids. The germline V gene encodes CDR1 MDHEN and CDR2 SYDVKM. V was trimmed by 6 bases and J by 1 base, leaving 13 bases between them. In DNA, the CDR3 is TGTGCCAGCAGGTCGGGAGGGTCGAGCAATCAGCCCCAGCATTTT. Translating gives CASRSGGSSNQPQHF.

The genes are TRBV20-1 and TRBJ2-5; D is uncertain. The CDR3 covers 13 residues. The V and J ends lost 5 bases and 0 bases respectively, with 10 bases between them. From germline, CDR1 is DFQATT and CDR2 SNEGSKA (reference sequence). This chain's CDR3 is CSALDRDQETQYF. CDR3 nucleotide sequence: TGCAGTGCTCTGGATAGGGACCAAGAGACCCAGTACTTC.

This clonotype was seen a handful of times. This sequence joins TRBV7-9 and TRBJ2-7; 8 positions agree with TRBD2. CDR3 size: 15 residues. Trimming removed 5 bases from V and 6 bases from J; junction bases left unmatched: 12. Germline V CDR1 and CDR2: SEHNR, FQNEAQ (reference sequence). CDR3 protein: CASSPGGGYPGEQYF. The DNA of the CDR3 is TGTGCCAGCAGCCCGGGGGGGGGGTATCCTGGCGAGCAGTACTTC.

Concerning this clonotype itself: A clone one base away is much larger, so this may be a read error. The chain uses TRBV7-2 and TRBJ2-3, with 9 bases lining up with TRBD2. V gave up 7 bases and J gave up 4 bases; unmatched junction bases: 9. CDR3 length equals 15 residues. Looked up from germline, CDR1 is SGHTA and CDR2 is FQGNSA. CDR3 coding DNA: TGTGCCAGCACCCTTCGCGGGGGGGCCGCAGATACGCAGTATTTT. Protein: CASTLRGGAADTQYF.

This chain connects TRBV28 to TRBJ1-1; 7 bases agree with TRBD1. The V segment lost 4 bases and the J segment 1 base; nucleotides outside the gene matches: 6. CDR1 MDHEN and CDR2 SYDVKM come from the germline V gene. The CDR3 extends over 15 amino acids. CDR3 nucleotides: TGTGCCAGCAGTTCCGGACAGGCTCAGAACACTGAAGCTTTCTTT. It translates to CASSSGQAQNTEAFF. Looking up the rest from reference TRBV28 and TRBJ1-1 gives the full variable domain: DVKVTQSSRYLVKRTGEKVFLECVQDMDHENMFWYRQDPGLGLRLIYFSYDVKMKEKGDIPEGYSVSREKKERFSLILESASTNQTSMYLCASSSGQAQNTEAFFGQGTRLTVV.

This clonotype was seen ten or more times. The CDR3 loop reads CASSPGQGNSPLHF. CDR3 DNA: TGTGCCAGCAGTCCCGGACAGGGTAATTCACCCCTCCACTTT. This chain connects TRBV7-8 to TRBJ1-6, with TRBD1 identical over 8 bases. Germline assignment: CDR1 SGHVS and CDR2 FQNEAQ. Unmatched junction bases numbered 4, after V lost 6 bases and J lost 6 bases. This CDR3 has 14 residues.

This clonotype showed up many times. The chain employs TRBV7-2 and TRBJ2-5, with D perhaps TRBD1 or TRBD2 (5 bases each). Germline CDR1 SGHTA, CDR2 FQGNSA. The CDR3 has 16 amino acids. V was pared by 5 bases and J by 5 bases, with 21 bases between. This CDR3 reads CASSAMSGTSGETQYF. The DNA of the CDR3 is TGTGCCAGCAGCGCCATGTCCGGGACCTCGGGGGAGACCCAGTACTTC.

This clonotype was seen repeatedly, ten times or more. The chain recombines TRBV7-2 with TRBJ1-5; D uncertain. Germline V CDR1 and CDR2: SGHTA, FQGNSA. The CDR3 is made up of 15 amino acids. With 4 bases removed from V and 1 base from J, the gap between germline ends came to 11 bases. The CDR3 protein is CASSSNGGSNQPQHF. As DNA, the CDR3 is TGTGCCAGCAGCTCCAACGGAGGCAGCAATCAGCCCCAGCATTTT.